One sample yielded the 13 T cell receptor beta chains listed below, sequenced in a study of tumor-infiltrating lymphocytes in primary liver carcinoma. Starting material of 500 to 600 ng total RNA yielded TCR beta cDNA via a constant-region primer. Slightly modified ARM-PCR, run as three nested multiplex PCR rounds, produced the TCR beta libraries. Running around 9 cycles apiece, the first two PCR rounds relied on TRBV1-TRBV30 forward primers together with a C-beta reverse primer. TCRdb called the multiplex PCR reads again in MiXCR, with one record for every CDR3 protein. The sample includes 90,000 to 150,000 distinct CDR3 sequences, 65% to 75% of them seen just once. Extraction of RNA together with DNA used about 18-30 mg of unsorted bulk tissue. Sequencing was carried out using tumor-adjacent normal liver tissue. The source is a woman aged 55-70 years with primary liver carcinoma and hepatitis B virus infection.

This sequence joins TRBV6-5 and TRBJ2-1; possible D gene TRBD2, 5 bases. Germline CDR1 MNHEY, CDR2 SVGAGI. The V end was cut by 7 bases, the J end by 11 bases, with 21 bases between. This CDR3 has 14 residues. CDR3 protein: CASTIGPRGNKQFF. Written as DNA, the CDR3 is TGTGCCAGCACCATCGGACCTCGGGGTAATAAGCAGTTCTTC.

In this sample, this clonotype turned up many times. V gene TRBV5-1 combines with J gene TRBJ1-2; 8 bases map to TRBD1. The CDR3 extends over 15 amino acids. The V gene's germline CDR1 is SGHRS and CDR2 YFSETQ. With V trimmed by 3 bases and J by 7 bases, 11 bases remained unmatched. The CDR3 protein is CASSWSSGTGFGYTF. CDR3 sequence (DNA): TGCGCCAGCAGCTGGTCTTCCGGGACAGGATTTGGCTACACCTTC.

The sample holds many counts of this clonotype. The J gene is TRBJ2-2, the V gene TRBV30; a weak D match, TRBD2 (5 bases). This CDR3 has 14 residues. The V end was cut by 0 bases, the J end by 11 bases, with 16 bases between. The germline CDR1 and CDR2 sequences are GTSNPN and SVGIG (reference sequence). For the CDR3, the DNA is TGTGCCTGGAGTGTACTTCCCGGGGTAGGCGAGCTGTTTTTT. It translates to CAWSVLPGVGELFF.

The CDR3 reads CAISESGRESSYNEQFF. CDR3 sequence (DNA): TGTGCCATCAGTGAGTCAGGGCGGGAGAGCTCCTACAATGAGCAGTTCTTC. The chain employs TRBV10-3 and TRBJ2-1; 7 positions match TRBD2. The V segment lost 0 bases and the J segment 0 bases; nucleotides outside the gene matches: 5. The CDR3 is made up of 17 amino acids. Germline V gene lookup returns CDR1 ENHRY and CDR2 SYGVKD.

The V call is TRBV29-1, the J call TRBJ2-6; tentative D call: TRBD2 (6 bases). This CDR3 comprises 17 residues. The germline CDR1 and CDR2 sequences are SQVTM and ANQGSEA. V was trimmed by 3 bases and J by 11 bases, leaving 26 bases between them. The CDR3 region is CSVDSGRDDTGTHVLTF. DNA of the CDR3: TGCAGCGTTGATAGCGGCAGGGACGACACTGGGACCCACGTCCTGACTTTC.

This chain joins TRBV5-1 and TRBJ2-3; 8 positions match TRBD2. With V trimmed by 7 bases and J by 2 bases, 9 bases remained unmatched. Per the germline V gene, CDR1 is SGHRS and CDR2 is YFSETQ. The CDR3 runs to 15 residues. The CDR3 bases are TGCGCCAGCGGGCTCAGAGCGGGAGACACAGATACGCAGTATTTT. Residues: CASGLRAGDTDTQYF.

Comment on this clonotype: The conserved closing phenylalanine or tryptophan is absent in this CDR3, likely reflecting a read error. Here the CDR3 DNA reads TGTGCCAGCGGATGGACTACCTCCTACGAACAGTACTTA. Protein product: CASGWTTSYEQYL. The V and J genes are TRBV11-2 and TRBJ2-7; tentative D call: TRBD2 (6 bases). The CDR3 loop spans 13 amino acids. CDR1 and CDR2 (germline): SGHAT, FQNNGV.

Worth noting for this clonotype: One end of the junction varies from germline; a read error may be responsible. The genes are TRBV6-1 and TRBJ2-7; D may be TRBD2 (6 bases). Germline V gene data show CDR1 as MNHNS and CDR2 as SASEGT. The CDR3 covers 14 residues. The CDR3 DNA reads TGTGTCAGCAGTGAGCAGGGACTCCCCTACAAGCAGTACTTC. Its protein product is CVSSEQGLPYKQYF.

To note about this clonotype: A much larger clone differs by one base, so this may be a read error. The chain combines TRBV5-6 with TRBJ1-1; D ambiguous. CDR3 length equals 14 residues. Germline assignment: CDR1 SGHDT and CDR2 YYEEEE. The CDR3 DNA reads TGTGCCAGCGGCTTGCGGGTGGCGTACACTGAAGCTTTCTTT. Encoded protein: CASGLRVAYTEAFF.

This rearrangement joins TRBV29-1 to TRBJ2-1; D possibly corresponds to TRBD1 (6 bases). The CDR3 sequence is 12 residues long. Trimming cost V 8 bases and J 3 bases, with 11 bases left between them. The germline gives CDR1 SQVTM, CDR2 ANQGSEA. CDR3 coding DNA: TGCAGCACTCAGGACAGCTACAATGAGCAGTTCTTC. Translation: CSTQDSYNEQFF.

As for this clonotype: The conserved phenylalanine or tryptophan is not found at the CDR3 terminus, so this likely reflects a read error. The chain couples TRBV5-1 to TRBJ1-1; possibly TRBD1 for D (5 bases). This CDR3 has 14 residues. Germline CDR1 and CDR2: SGHRS and YFSETQ. V gave up 1 base and J gave up 2 bases, with 9 bases separating them. CDR3: CASSLIQGNTEAFS. CDR3 in DNA: TGCGCCAGCAGCTTGATTCAGGGAAACACTGAAGCTTTCTCC.

Note on this clonotype: This could be a read error, since a much larger clone is one nucleotide away. The rearrangement links TRBV5-1 to TRBJ2-1; 10 bases are shared with TRBD2. The CDR3 length is 16 residues. Germline lookup yields CDR1 SGHRS and CDR2 YFSETQ. The ends lost 6 bases at V and 8 bases at J; junction bases unmatched: 14. The CDR3 DNA reads as TGCGCCAGCATCCCGAGGAGTACTAGCGGGAACTATGAGCAGTTCTTC. Amino acid sequence: CASIPRSTSGNYEQFF. Combining the CDR3 with reference TRBV5-1 and TRBJ2-1 gives the whole variable domain KAGVTQTPRYLIKTRGQQVTLSCSPISGHRSVSWYQQTPGQGLQFLFEYFSETQRNKGNFPGRFSGRQFSNSRSEMNVSTLELGDSALYLCASIPRSTSGNYEQFFGPGTRLTVL.

This clonotype occurred many times. The rearrangement joins TRBV12-3 or TRBV12-4 to TRBJ1-4; TRBD1 matches at 8 bases. Germline trimming cut 3 bases from V and 8 bases from J; bases unmatched to any gene: 8. CDR3 length equals 15 residues. In nucleotides, the CDR3 is TGTGCCAGCAGTTTCCGACAGGGGCTGTACGAAAAACTGTTTTTT. Translated: CASSFRQGLYEKLFF.